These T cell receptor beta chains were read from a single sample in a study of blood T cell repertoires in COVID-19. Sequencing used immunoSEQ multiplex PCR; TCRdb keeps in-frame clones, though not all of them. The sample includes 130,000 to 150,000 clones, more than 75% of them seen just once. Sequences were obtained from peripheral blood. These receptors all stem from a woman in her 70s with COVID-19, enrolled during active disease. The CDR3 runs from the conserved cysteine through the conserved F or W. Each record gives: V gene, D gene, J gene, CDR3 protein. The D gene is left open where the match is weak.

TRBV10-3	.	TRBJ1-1	CAIKGGTGVFTEAFF
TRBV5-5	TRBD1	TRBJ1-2	CASSPGTGGVYGYTF
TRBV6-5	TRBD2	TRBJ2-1	CASSYSAGGAFEQFF
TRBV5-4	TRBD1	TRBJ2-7	CASSFPGTGSYEQYF
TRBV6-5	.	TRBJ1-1	CASRTYRAETEAFF
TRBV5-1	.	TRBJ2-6	CASSRLYRDSGANVLTF
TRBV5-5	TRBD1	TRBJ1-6	CASSARRQGGNSPLHF
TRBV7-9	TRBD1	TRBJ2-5	CASSGQGMWETQYF
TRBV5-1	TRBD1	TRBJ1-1	CASSFEGAGTEAFF
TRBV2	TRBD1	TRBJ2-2	CASSAQGSPGELFF
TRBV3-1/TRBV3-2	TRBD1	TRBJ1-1	CASSQGDRGWDTEAFF
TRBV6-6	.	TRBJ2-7	CASQTLASSYEQYF
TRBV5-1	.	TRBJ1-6	CASSLAQGGNSPLHF
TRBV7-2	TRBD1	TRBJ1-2	CASSHDRAVDGYTF
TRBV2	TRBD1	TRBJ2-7	CASTTQGTGSYEQYF
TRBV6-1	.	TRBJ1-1	CASSSGGVGNTEAFF
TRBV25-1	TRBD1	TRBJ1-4	CASSDSGTGYEKLFF
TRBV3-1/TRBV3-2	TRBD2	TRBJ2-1	CASILSLAGGNEQFF
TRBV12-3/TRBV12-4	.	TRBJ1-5	CASSPPTGQPQHF
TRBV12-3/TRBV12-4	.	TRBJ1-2	CASSRTVFYGYTF
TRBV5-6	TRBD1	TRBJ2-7	CASSSDRAGEQYF
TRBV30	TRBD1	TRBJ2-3	CAWSGDRGLRDTQYF
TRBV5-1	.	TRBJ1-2	CASSLEGFGLGDGYTF
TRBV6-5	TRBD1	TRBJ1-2	CASGGDRPGGYTF
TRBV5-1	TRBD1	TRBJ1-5	CASSAGTGEYQPQHF
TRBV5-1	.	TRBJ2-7	CASSHPEGYEQYF
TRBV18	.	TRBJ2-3	CASSPYRTDTQYF
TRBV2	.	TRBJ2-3	CASTQGGLSTDTQYF